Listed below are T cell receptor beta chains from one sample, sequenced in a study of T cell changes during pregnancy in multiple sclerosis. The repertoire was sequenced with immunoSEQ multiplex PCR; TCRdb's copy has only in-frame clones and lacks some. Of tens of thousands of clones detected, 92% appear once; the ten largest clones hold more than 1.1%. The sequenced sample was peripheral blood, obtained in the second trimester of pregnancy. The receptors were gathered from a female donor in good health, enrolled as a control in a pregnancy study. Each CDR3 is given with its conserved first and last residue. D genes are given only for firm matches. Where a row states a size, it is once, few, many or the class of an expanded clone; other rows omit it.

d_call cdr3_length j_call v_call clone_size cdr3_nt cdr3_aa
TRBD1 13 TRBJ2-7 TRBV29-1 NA TGCAGCGTTTCGACAGGGAGCTCCTACGAGCAGTACTTC CSVSTGSSYEQYF
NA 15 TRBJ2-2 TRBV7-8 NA TGTGCCAGCAGCCCCTGGGGCGCGGACACCGGGGAGCTGTTTTTT CASSPWGADTGELFF
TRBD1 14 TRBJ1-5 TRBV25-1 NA TGTGCCAGCAGTCTGACAGGGGTAGGTCAGCCCCAGCATTTT CASSLTGVGQPQHF
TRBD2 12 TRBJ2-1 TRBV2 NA TGTGCCACCCAAGGGAGCGGGATTCACCTCTTCTTC CATQGSGIHLFF
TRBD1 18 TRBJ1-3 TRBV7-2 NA TGTGCCAGCAGCTCCCCCGGGACAGGTCCTAGCTCTGGAAACACCATATATTTT CASSSPGTGPSSGNTIYF
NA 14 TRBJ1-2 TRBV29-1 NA TGCAGCACCCAGACAGGCCGGAATAACTATGGCTACACCTTC CSTQTGRNNYGYTF
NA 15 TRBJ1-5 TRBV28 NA TGTGCCAGCAGTTTTCCACAGTATGGCAATCAGCCCCAGCATTTT CASSFPQYGNQPQHF
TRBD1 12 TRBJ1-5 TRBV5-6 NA TGTGCCAGCAGCTCGGGGACAGACAAACAGCATTTT CASSSGTDKQHF
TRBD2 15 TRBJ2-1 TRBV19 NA TGTGCCAGTACCCCTGCTAGCGGGTCTTTCAGTGAGCAGTTCTTC CASTPASGSFSEQFF
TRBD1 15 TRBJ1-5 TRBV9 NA TGTGCCAGCAGCGTTGACACAGGGGTAGATCAGCCCCAGCATTTT CASSVDTGVDQPQHF
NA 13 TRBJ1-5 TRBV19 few TGTGCCAGTAGTATAGAATCGGGAGTGCCCCAGCATTTT CASSIESGVPQHF
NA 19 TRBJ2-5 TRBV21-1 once TGTGCCAGCAGCAAAATTGTGGCGGGACCTCGGCGGGGGATTGAGACCCAGTACTTC CASSKIVAGPRRGIETQYF
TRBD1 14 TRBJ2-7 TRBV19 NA TGTGCCAGCCCGAAAGGGGACAGGGGGCGCGAGCAGTACTTC CASPKGDRGREQYF
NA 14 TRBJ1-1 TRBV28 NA TGTGCCAGCAGTTTCGGTCCGTTGAACACTGAAGCTTTCTTT CASSFGPLNTEAFF
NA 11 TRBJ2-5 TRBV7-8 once TGTGCCAGCAGCCAGGGGGAGACCCAGTACTTC CASSQGETQYF
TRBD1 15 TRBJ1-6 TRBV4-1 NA TGCGCCAGCAGCCAAGTCAAGGGGGCTTGGTCACCCCTCCACTTT CASSQVKGAWSPLHF
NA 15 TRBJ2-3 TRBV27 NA TGTGCCAGCAGTTTGACCCACAGACACACAGATACGCAGTATTTT CASSLTHRHTDTQYF
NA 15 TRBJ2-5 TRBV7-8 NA TGTGCCAGCAGCTTACAATCGGGGATCCAAGAGACCCAGTACTTC CASSLQSGIQETQYF
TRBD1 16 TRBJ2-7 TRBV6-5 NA TGTGCCAGCAGTTACTCGAGCGGACAGGAATTCTACGAGCAGTACTTC CASSYSSGQEFYEQYF
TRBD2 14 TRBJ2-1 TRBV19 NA TGTGCCAGTAGTAAGCGGGAGGTGGGGAATGAGCAGTTCTTC CASSKREVGNEQFF
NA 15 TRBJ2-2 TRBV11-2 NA TGTGCCAGCAGCTTAGGCGGGCTCTCGACCGGGGAGCTGTTTTTT CASSLGGLSTGELFF
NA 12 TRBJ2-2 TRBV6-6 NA TGTGCCAGCAGCTCTAACACCGGGGAGCTGTTTTTT CASSSNTGELFF
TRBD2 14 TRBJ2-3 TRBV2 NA TGTGCCAGCAAAAAGCGGGGCTTCACAGATACGCAGTATTTT CASKKRGFTDTQYF
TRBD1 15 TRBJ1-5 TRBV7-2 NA TGTGCCAGCAGCCTCCGACAGGGACACAATCAGCCCCAGCATTTT CASSLRQGHNQPQHF
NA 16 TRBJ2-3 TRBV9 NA TGTGCCAGCAGCGTGTTCGGGAGTCCAGGCACAGATACGCAGTATTTT CASSVFGSPGTDTQYF
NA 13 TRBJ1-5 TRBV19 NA TGTGCCAGTAGTAGCCGGGAGATCCTGTCCCAGCATTTT CASSSREILSQHF
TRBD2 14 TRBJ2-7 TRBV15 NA TGTGCCACCCGACCTAGCGGGTTCTCCTACGAGCAGTACTTC CATRPSGFSYEQYF
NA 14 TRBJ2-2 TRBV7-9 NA TGTGCCAGCAGCTCGTACAGGGTCTCCGGGGAGCTGTTTTTT CASSSYRVSGELFF
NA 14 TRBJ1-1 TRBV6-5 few TGTGCCAGCAGTTACGACAGCGTGAACACTGAAGCTTTCTTT CASSYDSVNTEAFF
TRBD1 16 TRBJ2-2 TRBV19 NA TGTGCCAGTAGTCCCATGCAGGGGGCGCCGACCGGGGAGCTGTTTTTT CASSPMQGAPTGELFF
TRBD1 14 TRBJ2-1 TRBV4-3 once TGCGCCAGCAGCCTCGGGACAGGGAGTCATGAGCAGTTCTTC CASSLGTGSHEQFF
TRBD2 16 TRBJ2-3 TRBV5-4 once TGTGCCAGCAGCGGGCTAGCGGGGGGCCCCACAGATACGCAGTATTTT CASSGLAGGPTDTQYF
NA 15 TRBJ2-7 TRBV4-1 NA TGCGCCAGCAGCCAAGGGATACGGGGGACTTACGAGCAGTACTTC CASSQGIRGTYEQYF
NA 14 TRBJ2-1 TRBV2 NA TGTGCCAGCGGGCCCGGCCGGCCCTACAATGAGCAGTTCTTC CASGPGRPYNEQFF
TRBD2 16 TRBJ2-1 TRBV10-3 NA TGTGCCATCAGTGGTACTAGCGGGAGTTCCTACAATGAGCAGTTCTTC CAISGTSGSSYNEQFF
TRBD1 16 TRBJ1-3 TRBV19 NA TGTGCCAGTAGGGGGGACAGGGCCGACTCTGGAAACACCATATATTTT CASRGDRADSGNTIYF
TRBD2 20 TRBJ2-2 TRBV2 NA TGTGCCAGCAGTGTTAGACGACTAGCGGGAGGCCCAAACTCCTCCGGGGAGCTGTTTTTT CASSVRRLAGGPNSSGELFF
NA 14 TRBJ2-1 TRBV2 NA TGTGCCAGCACAATGGAGACCTTGTACAATGAGCAGTTCTTC CASTMETLYNEQFF
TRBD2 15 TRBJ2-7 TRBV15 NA TGTGCCACCAGCAGAGGGAATAGCGGGAGGAACGAGCAGTACTTC CATSRGNSGRNEQYF